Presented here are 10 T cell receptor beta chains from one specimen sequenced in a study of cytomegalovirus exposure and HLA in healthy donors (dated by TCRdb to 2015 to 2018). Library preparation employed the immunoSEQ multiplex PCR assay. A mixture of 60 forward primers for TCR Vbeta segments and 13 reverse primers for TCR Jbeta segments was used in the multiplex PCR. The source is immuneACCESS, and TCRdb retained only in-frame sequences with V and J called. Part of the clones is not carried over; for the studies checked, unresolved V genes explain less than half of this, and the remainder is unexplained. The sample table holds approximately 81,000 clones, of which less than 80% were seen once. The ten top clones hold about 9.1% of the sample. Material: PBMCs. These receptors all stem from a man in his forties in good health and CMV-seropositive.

CDR3 residues: CASSLQGYDYEQYF. CDR3 bases: TGTGCCAGCAGTTTACAGGGTTACGACTACGAGCAGTACTTC. The V call is TRBV28, the J call TRBJ2-7, with D perhaps matching TRBD1 (5 bases). V was clipped by 2 bases and J by 3 bases, with 11 bases between them. The CDR3 is made up of 14 amino acids. CDR1 and CDR2 from the germline V gene are MDHEN and SYDVKM.

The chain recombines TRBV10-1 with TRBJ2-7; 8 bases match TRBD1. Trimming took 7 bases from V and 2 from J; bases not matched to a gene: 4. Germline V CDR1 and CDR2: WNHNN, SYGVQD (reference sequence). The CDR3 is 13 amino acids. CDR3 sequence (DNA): TGCGCCAGCACTAAGGGACAGGCCTACGAGCAGTACTTC. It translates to CASTKGQAYEQYF.

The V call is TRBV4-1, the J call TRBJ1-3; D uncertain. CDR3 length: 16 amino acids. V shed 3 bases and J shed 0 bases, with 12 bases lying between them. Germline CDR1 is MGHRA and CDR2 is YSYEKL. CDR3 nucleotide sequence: TGCGCCAGCAGCCAGAAAGCGGTTAGCTCTGGAAACACCATATATTTT. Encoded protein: CASSQKAVSSGNTIYF.

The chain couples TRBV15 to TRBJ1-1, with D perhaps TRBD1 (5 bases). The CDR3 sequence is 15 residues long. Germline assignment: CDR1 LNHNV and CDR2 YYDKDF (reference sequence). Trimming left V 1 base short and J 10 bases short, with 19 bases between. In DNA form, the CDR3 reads TGTGCCACCAGCAGAGGGGCAGGGATCGGGCAAAGAGCTTTCTTT. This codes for CATSRGAGIGQRAFF.

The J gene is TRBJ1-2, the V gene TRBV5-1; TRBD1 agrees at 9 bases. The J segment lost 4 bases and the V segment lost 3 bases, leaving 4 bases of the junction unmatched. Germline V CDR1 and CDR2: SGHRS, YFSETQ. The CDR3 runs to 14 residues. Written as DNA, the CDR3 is TGCGCCAGCAGCTCCGGGACAGGGCCCTATGGCTACACCTTC. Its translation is CASSSGTGPYGYTF.

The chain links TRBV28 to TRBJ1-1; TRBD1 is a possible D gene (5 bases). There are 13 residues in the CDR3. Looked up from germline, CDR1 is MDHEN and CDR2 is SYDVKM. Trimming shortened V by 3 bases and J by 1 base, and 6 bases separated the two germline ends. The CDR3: CASSFQGNTEAFF. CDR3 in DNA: TGTGCCAGCAGTTTCCAGGGGAACACTGAAGCTTTCTTT.

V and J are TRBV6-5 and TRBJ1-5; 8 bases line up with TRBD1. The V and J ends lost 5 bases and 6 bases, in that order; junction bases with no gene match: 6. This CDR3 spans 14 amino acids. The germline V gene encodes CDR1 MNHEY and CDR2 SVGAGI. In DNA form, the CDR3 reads TGTGCCAGCAGTCGAGACAGGGGCGGTCAGCCCCAGCATTTT. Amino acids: CASSRDRGGQPQHF.

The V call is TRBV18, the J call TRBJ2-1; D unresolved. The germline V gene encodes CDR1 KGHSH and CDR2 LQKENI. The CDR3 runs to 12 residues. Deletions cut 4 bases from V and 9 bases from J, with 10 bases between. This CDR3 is CASSLLLGEQFF. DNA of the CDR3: TGTGCCAGCTCACTCCTCCTCGGTGAGCAGTTCTTC.

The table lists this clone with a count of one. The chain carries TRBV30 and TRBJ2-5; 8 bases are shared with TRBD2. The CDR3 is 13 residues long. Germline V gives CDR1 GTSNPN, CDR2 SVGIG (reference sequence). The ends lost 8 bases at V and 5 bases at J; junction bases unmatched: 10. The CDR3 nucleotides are TGTGCCCGCGGGGGGCTCGACGGGGAGACCCAGTACTTC. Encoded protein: CARGGLDGETQYF.

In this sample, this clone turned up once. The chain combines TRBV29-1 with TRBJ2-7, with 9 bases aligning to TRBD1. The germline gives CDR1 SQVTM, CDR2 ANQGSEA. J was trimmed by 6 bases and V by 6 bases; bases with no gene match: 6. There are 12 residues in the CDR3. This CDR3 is CSVGTGPGEQYF. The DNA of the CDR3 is TGCAGCGTAGGGACAGGGCCGGGCGAGCAGTACTTC.